This TCR beta chain was recorded in a study of cytomegalovirus exposure and HLA in healthy donors. Study-level findings and limits: As a later analysis showed, several of the most significant clusters appeared to be linked to common viral pathogens.

Trimming took off 3 bases at V and 0 bases at J, with 12 bases between the two ends. The germline V gene encodes CDR1 SGDLS and CDR2 YYNGEE. The CDR3 runs 15 residues. This PCR relied on a set of 60 Vbeta primers and 13 Jbeta primers. TCRdb's table, derived via immunoSEQ multiplex PCR, lists solely in-frame clones and lacks some. The sample contains about 180,000 clones, about 80% of which appear only once. The sample holds one count of this clone. Its target is not known. The sample was PBMCs. The sequence derives from a young man in good health and CMV-seronegative. J is TRBJ1-1 and V is TRBV9, with D uncertain. In DNA, the CDR3 is TGTGCCAGCAGCGAGCTGGTATCAATGAACACTGAAGCTTTCTTT. Its protein is CASSELVSMNTEAFF.